A selection of T cell receptor beta chains follows, all from one sample in a study of blood T cell repertoires in COVID-19. Method: immunoSEQ multiplex PCR; TCRdb's copy keeps in-frame clones and lacks some. Here the sample spans around 280,000 clones, 87% being singletons. Sequencing input: PBMCs or T cells enriched from blood (not recorded which). Receptors originate from a woman aged 40 to 49 who had recovered from COVID-19. Each CDR3 is given with its conserved first and last residue. The order of the fields is J gene, D gene, CDR3 length, V gene, CDR3 protein, CDR3 DNA. A D gene is named only where the DNA matches it firmly.

TRBJ2-1,TRBD2,17,TRBV4-1,CASSQDRVAGGHDEQFF,TGCGCCAGCAGCCAAGATAGAGTAGCGGGAGGGCATGATGAGCAGTTCTTC
TRBJ2-2,TRBD1,15,TRBV7-3,CASSFAGGNTGELFF,TGTGCCAGCAGCTTTGCAGGGGGCAACACCGGGGAGCTGTTTTTT
TRBJ2-1,TRBD2,14,TRBV11-1,CASSQAVAGNEQFF,TGTGCCAGCAGCCAGGCGGTAGCGGGCAATGAGCAGTTCTTC
TRBJ1-5,NA,15,TRBV19,CASRIQAGDNQPQHF,TGTGCCAGTAGGATTCAGGCAGGGGACAATCAGCCCCAGCATTTT
TRBJ2-5,TRBD2,15,TRBV13,CASSLLSGRAETQYF,TGTGCCAGCAGCTTGTTAAGCGGGAGGGCAGAGACCCAGTACTTC
TRBJ2-7,TRBD2,16,TRBV18,CASSPPEGLAGVEQYF,TGTGCCAGCTCACCTCCCGAGGGACTAGCGGGAGTTGAGCAGTACTTC
TRBJ2-7,NA,15,TRBV28,CASSLGMRQIYEQYF,TGTGCCAGCAGTTTGGGCATGAGACAGATCTACGAGCAGTACTTC
TRBJ1-4,NA,15,TRBV28,CASSLIPATNEKLFF,TGTGCCAGCAGTTTAATTCCTGCAACTAATGAAAAACTGTTTTTT
TRBJ1-2,TRBD1,17,TRBV14,CASSPLSGTGDFYGYTF,TGTGCCAGCAGCCCCCTGTCCGGGACAGGTGACTTCTATGGCTACACCTTC
TRBJ2-5,NA,17,TRBV28,CASSPPIRTIMGETQYF,TGTGCCAGCAGTCCGCCAATCAGGACAATAATGGGAGAGACCCAGTACTTC